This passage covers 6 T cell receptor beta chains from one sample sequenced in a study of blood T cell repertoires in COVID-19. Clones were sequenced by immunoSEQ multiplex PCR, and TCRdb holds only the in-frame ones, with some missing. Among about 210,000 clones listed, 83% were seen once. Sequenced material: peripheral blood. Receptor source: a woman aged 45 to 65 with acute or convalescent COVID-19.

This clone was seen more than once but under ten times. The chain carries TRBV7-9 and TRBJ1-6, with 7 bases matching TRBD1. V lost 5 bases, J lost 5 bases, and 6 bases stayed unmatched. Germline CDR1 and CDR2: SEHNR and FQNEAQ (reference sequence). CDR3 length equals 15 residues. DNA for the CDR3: TGTGCCAGCAGCCCAGGGACAGCCAATAATTCACCCCTCCACTTT. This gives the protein CASSPGTANNSPLHF.

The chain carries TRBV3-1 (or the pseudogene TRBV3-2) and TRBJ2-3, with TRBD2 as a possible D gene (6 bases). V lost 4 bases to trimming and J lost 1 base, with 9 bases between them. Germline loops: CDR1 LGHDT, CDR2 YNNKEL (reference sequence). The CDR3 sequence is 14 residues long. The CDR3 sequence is CASSPGTGTDTQYF. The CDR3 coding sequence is TGTGCCAGCAGCCCTGGGACTGGCACAGATACGCAGTATTTT.

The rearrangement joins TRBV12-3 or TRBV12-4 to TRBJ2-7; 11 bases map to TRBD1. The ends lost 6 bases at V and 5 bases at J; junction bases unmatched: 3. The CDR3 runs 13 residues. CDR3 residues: CASRAGQGDEQYF. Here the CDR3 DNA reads TGTGCCAGCAGGGCGGGACAGGGGGACGAGCAGTACTTC.

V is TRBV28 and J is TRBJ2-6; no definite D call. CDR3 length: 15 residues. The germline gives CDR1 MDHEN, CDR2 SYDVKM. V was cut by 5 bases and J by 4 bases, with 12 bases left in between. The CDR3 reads CASSRPNTGANVLTF. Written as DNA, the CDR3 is TGTGCCAGCAGTCGTCCCAACACCGGGGCCAACGTCCTGACTTTC.

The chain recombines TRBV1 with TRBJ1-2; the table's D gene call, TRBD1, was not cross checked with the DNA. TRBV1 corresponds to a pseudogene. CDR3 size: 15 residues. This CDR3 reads CTSSPPTQASRGYTF. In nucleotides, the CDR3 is TGCACCAGCAGCCCTCCAACGCAGGCCTCCAGAGGCTACACCTTC.

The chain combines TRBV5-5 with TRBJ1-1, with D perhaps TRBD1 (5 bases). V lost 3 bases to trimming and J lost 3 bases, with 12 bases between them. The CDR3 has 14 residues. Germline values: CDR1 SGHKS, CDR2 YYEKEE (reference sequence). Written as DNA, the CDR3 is TGTGCCAGCAGCTCCACTTGGGGGGACACTGAAGCTTTCTTT. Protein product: CASSSTWGDTEAFF.